This TCR beta chain was retrieved from a study of Graves' ophthalmopathy and Graves' hyperthyroidism. Looking at the study overall: Peripheral blood samples were taken at initial diagnosis, before any treatment. Whole-study results and caveats: The model reached about 66% sensitivity and roughly 72% specificity for predicting ophthalmopathy progression.

The sequenced template was RNA, covering the TCR beta CDR3 region. In the first round, RT-PCR was carried out with HTBI primers, and a multiplex PCR formed the second round. TCRdb processed the multiplex PCR reads anew with MiXCR; each CDR3 protein has one entry. The sample yields around 600,000 distinct CDR3 sequences, 35% to 50% seen once. In its sample, this clonotype was seen many times. Its target is unknown. An end of the junction does not agree with germline; a read error may underlie this. The source is an adult man with Graves' ophthalmopathy. Sequencing was performed on peripheral blood.

The CDR3: CASSYSLAGGETQYF. In DNA, the CDR3 is TGTGCCAGCAGTTACTCCCTAGCGGGGGGCGAGACCCAGTACTTC. This sequence joins TRBV10-3 and TRBJ2-5, with 11 bases fitting TRBD2. Per the germline V gene, CDR1 is ENHRY and CDR2 is SYGVKD. The CDR3 loop spans 15 amino acids.